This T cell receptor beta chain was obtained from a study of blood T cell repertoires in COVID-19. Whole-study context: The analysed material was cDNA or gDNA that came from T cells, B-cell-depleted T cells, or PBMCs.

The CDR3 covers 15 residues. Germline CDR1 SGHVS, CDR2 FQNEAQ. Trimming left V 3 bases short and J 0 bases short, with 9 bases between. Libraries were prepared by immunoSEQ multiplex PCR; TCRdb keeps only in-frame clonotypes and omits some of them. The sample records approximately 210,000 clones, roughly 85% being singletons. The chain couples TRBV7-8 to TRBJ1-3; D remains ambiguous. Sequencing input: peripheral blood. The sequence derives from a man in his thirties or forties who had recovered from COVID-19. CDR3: CASSFQIFSGNTIYF. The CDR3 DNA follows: TGTGCCAGCAGCTTTCAGATTTTCTCTGGAAACACCATATATTTT.